A single sample gave rise to the 14 T cell receptor beta chains below, sequenced in a study of blood T cell repertoires in COVID-19 (dated by TCRdb to the early 2020s). The library was made by the immunoSEQ multiplex PCR assay. TCRdb carries this immuneACCESS record with in-frame sequences only. Its versions omit some clonotypes, under half of them owing to an unresolved V gene in the studies checked, with the rest unexplained. The sample contains around 200,000 clones, approximately 84% of them found a single time. The ten most abundant clones make up 4.9% of the sample. The sample comprised peripheral blood. Every receptor here comes from a woman older than 75 with acute or convalescent COVID-19.

The gene calls are TRBV7-8 and TRBJ2-7; 9 nucleotides align to TRBD1. CDR1 is SGHVS, CDR2 FQNEAQ, per germline. This CDR3 is 16 amino acids long. J was trimmed by 4 bases and V by 1 base; bases with no gene match: 8. The CDR3, as DNA: TGTGCCAGCAGCTTAGTTGGGGGGGACAGGGCGTACGAGCAGTACTTC. Amino acid sequence: CASSLVGGDRAYEQYF.

The chain has TRBV2 and TRBJ2-3; 12 bases are a match to TRBD2. CDR1 is SNHLY and CDR2 is FYNNEI in the germline V gene. The J segment lost 6 bases and the V segment lost 8 bases, leaving 6 bases of the junction unmatched. The CDR3 is 14 residues long. CDR3 in amino acids: CASERLAGVDTQYF. DNA for the CDR3: TGTGCCAGCGAAAGACTAGCGGGAGTCGATACGCAGTATTTT. Variable domain in full (rest from reference TRBV2 and TRBJ2-3): EPEVTQTPSHQVTQMGQEVILRCVPISNHLYFYWYRQILGQKVEFLVSFYNNEISEKSEIFDDQFSVERPDGSNFTLKIRSTKLEDSAMYFCASERLAGVDTQYFGPGTRLTVL.

This chain joins TRBV24-1 and TRBJ2-6; 7 bases line up with TRBD1. This CDR3 is built from 16 residues. V was pared by 2 bases and J by 4 bases, with 4 bases of the junction left unmatched. Looked up from germline, CDR1 is KGHDR and CDR2 is SFDVKD. CDR3 sequence: CATSDWGTDGANVLTF. CDR3 DNA: TGTGCCACCAGTGATTGGGGGACAGACGGGGCCAACGTCCTGACTTTC.

Points on this clone: The identical CDR3 is also encoded by other nucleotide sequences in the sample. This chain links TRBV18 with TRBJ1-1, with D maybe TRBD1 (5 bases). The V gene's germline CDR1 is KGHSH and CDR2 LQKENI. The CDR3 extends over 13 amino acids. Trimming pared 3 bases from V and 5 bases from J, leaving 10 bases between. The CDR3 spells CASSPQGDTEAFF. In nucleotides, the CDR3 is TGTGCCAGCTCACCCCAAGGGGATACTGAAGCTTTCTTT.

The rearrangement joins TRBV12-5 to TRBJ1-4; the D is unclear. The ends were cut back, 4 bases at V and 3 bases at J, with 9 bases in the middle. The length of the CDR3 is 14 residues. Germline assignment: CDR1 LGHNT and CDR2 FRNRAP. The CDR3 loop is CASGSLSANEKLFF. The CDR3 DNA sequence: TGTGCTAGTGGTTCGCTTTCGGCTAATGAAAAACTGTTTTTT.

The chain links TRBV6-2 or TRBV6-3 to TRBJ2-7; 8 nucleotides agree with TRBD2. Trimming removed 0 bases from V and 4 bases from J; junction bases left unmatched: 8. Per the germline V gene, CDR1 is MNHEY and CDR2 is SVGEGT. CDR3 size: 16 residues. CDR3 in DNA: TGTGCCAGCAGTTACTCCAGGCTAGCGGGTCGATACGAGCAGTACTTC. Residues: CASSYSRLAGRYEQYF.

The chain combines TRBV4-3 with TRBJ2-2; 9 nucleotides line up with TRBD2. The CDR3 totals 16 residues. Germline V gene data show CDR1 as LGHNA and CDR2 as YSLEER. V lost 0 bases to trimming and J lost 5 bases; unmatched junction nucleotides: 4. CDR3 amino acids: CASSQDLTSGTGELFF. CDR3 in DNA: TGCGCCAGCAGCCAAGATCTAACTAGCGGGACCGGGGAGCTGTTTTTT.

This sequence joins TRBV5-1 and TRBJ2-2; 7 bases fit TRBD1. Germline trimming cut 5 bases from V and 0 bases from J; bases unmatched to any gene: 4. This CDR3 has 15 residues. Germline CDR1 reads SGHRS; CDR2 reads YFSETQ. The CDR3 DNA reads TGCGCCAGCAGTCACGACAGGGCGAACACCGGGGAGCTGTTTTTT. This codes for CASSHDRANTGELFF.

This clone was seen just once. V and J are TRBV27 and TRBJ1-5; the match to TRBD1 covers 8 bases. Germline trimming cut 8 bases from V and 3 bases from J; bases unmatched to any gene: 9. The CDR3 totals 15 residues. The germline V gene has CDR1 MNHEY and CDR2 SMNVEV (reference sequence). In DNA, the CDR3 is TGTGCCAGCCGAGGCCAGGGGGCGATCAATCAGCCCCAGCATTTT. Amino acid sequence: CASRGQGAINQPQHF.

V usage is TRBV4-3 and J usage is TRBJ1-2, with 9 bases aligning to TRBD1. The CDR3 extends over 15 amino acids. Trimming took 0 bases from V and 8 from J; bases not matched to a gene: 7. Germline lookup yields CDR1 LGHNA and CDR2 YSLEER. CDR3 amino acids: CASSQDLQGAQGYTF. The DNA for the CDR3 is TGCGCCAGCAGCCAAGACCTACAGGGGGCGCAAGGCTACACCTTC.

This chain links TRBV28 with TRBJ2-5; 7 bases match TRBD1. The V segment lost 3 bases and the J segment 0 bases; nucleotides outside the gene matches: 10. Germline V gene lookup returns CDR1 MDHEN and CDR2 SYDVKM. This CDR3 is built from 17 residues. In DNA, the CDR3 is TGTGCCAGCAGTTTCCCCCGAGGACAGGTATACCAAGAGACCCAGTACTTC. It is translated as CASSFPRGQVYQETQYF. Drawing the rest from reference TRBV28 and TRBJ2-5, the complete variable domain is DVKVTQSSRYLVKRTGEKVFLECVQDMDHENMFWYRQDPGLGLRLIYFSYDVKMKEKGDIPEGYSVSREKKERFSLILESASTNQTSMYLCASSFPRGQVYQETQYFGPGTRLLVL.

The chain couples TRBV7-9 to TRBJ2-1, with 9 bases that match TRBD2. V lost 1 base and J lost 7; bases outside the gene matches: 8. The germline V gene encodes CDR1 SEHNR and CDR2 FQNEAQ (reference sequence). CDR3 size: 16 residues. In DNA form, the CDR3 reads TGTGCCAGCAGCTTAGGAGGCGGGAGGGCCCTTAATGAGCAGTTCTTC. This encodes CASSLGGGRALNEQFF.

This clone was counted a single time. The V call is TRBV5-6, the J call TRBJ1-2; maybe TRBD1 (6 bases). Trimming left V 4 bases short and J 3 bases short, with 13 bases between. CDR1 SGHDT and CDR2 YYEEEE come from the germline V gene. The CDR3 is 14 amino acids. In nucleotides, the CDR3 is TGTGCCAGCAGCGCGGGAGGGGGATACTATGGCTACACCTTC. Encoded protein: CASSAGGGYYGYTF.

The gene calls are TRBV5-1 and TRBJ2-2, with D perhaps matching TRBD1 (5 bases). CDR1 is SGHRS and CDR2 is YFSETQ in the germline V gene. The CDR3 loop spans 14 amino acids. V lost 0 bases, J lost 5 bases, and 8 bases lay in between. The CDR3, as DNA: TGCGCCAGCAGCTTGGTTCAGGGAACCGGGGAGCTGTTTTTT. Translating it yields CASSLVQGTGELFF.